These T cell receptor beta chains were read from a single sample in a study of blood T cell repertoires in COVID-19. Only in-frame clones appear in the TCRdb table, and some are missing; sequencing was by immunoSEQ multiplex PCR. The sample holds approximately 440,000 clones, less than 95% seen once. Material: PBMCs or T cells enriched from blood (not recorded which). These receptors all stem from a man between 18 and 35 years old who had recovered from COVID-19. CDR3s include the opening cysteine and the closing phenylalanine or tryptophan. A D gene is named only where the DNA matches it firmly. The size of a clone is reported for some rows only, either as once, few or many, or as a class for expanded clones.

cdr3_nt: TGTGCCAGTATGGACAGGGCCTTTGGCTACACCTTC; cdr3_aa: CASMDRAFGYTF; j_call: TRBJ1-2; v_call: TRBV3-1/TRBV3-2; d_call: TRBD1; clone_size: .
cdr3_nt: TGTGCCAGCGTAAAGACAGCTAACACTGAAGCTTTCTTT; cdr3_aa: CASVKTANTEAFF; j_call: TRBJ1-1; v_call: TRBV2; d_call: .; clone_size: .
cdr3_nt: TGTGCCAGAAGCCCCTCTTTGTGTCAGCCCCAGCATTTT; cdr3_aa: CARSPSLCQPQHF; j_call: TRBJ1-5; v_call: TRBV5-3; d_call: .; clone_size: .
cdr3_nt: TGTGCCAGCTCAGCGACAGCCCACGGCTCCTACAATGAGCAGTTCTTC; cdr3_aa: CASSATAHGSYNEQFF; j_call: TRBJ2-1; v_call: TRBV18; d_call: .; clone_size: .
cdr3_nt: TGTGCCAGCAGCTTAGCTTCCCTAGGCACTGAAGCTTTCTTT; cdr3_aa: CASSLASLGTEAFF; j_call: TRBJ1-1; v_call: TRBV11-3; d_call: .; clone_size: .
cdr3_nt: TGTGCCAGCAGCGGAGGGCGGGGGGGCCCCTACAATGAGCAGTTCTTC; cdr3_aa: CASSGGRGGPYNEQFF; j_call: TRBJ2-1; v_call: TRBV5-8; d_call: TRBD2; clone_size: .
cdr3_nt: TGCGCCAGCAGCTTGGAGGCTAGCGGGGCCCTCTACGAGCAGTACTTC; cdr3_aa: CASSLEASGALYEQYF; j_call: TRBJ2-7; v_call: TRBV5-1; d_call: TRBD2; clone_size: .
cdr3_nt: TGTGCCAGCAGTTTATTGTCGGGGTCTCAGCATTTT; cdr3_aa: CASSLLSGSQHF; j_call: TRBJ1-5; v_call: TRBV28; d_call: .; clone_size: .
cdr3_nt: TGTGCCTGGAGTGCCCTGACAGGAGTGAACACTGAAGCTTTCTTT; cdr3_aa: CAWSALTGVNTEAFF; j_call: TRBJ1-1; v_call: TRBV30; d_call: .; clone_size: once
cdr3_nt: TGTGCCAGCAGCCATGAAATGGGGGACAGGTATTTC; cdr3_aa: CASSHEMGDRYF; j_call: TRBJ2-7; v_call: TRBV3-1/TRBV3-2; d_call: TRBD1; clone_size: .
cdr3_nt: TGTGCCAGCAGTGGGCCTTTGAACACTGAAGCTTTCTTT; cdr3_aa: CASSGPLNTEAFF; j_call: TRBJ1-1; v_call: TRBV28; d_call: .; clone_size: few
cdr3_nt: TGTGCCAGCAGCTTAGTCGGAGCCCCCCGAGGGACTGAAGCTTTCTTT; cdr3_aa: CASSLVGAPRGTEAFF; j_call: TRBJ1-1; v_call: TRBV7-2; d_call: .; clone_size: once
cdr3_nt: TGTGCCAGCAGCCCGGGGAGAGCGAATGAGCAGTTCTTC; cdr3_aa: CASSPGRANEQFF; j_call: TRBJ2-1; v_call: TRBV3-1/TRBV3-2; d_call: .; clone_size: .